Here is one TCR beta chain with its context. The antigen is not known. This specimen belongs to a study of blood T cells in healthy people across ages. Notes on the study in general: Older age went with lower TCR beta diversity per million T cells, in a roughly linear way. Naive T cell percentage showed a strong correlation with TCR beta diversity.

The CDR3 totals 14 residues. Germline assignment: CDR1 SEHNR and CDR2 FQNEAQ (reference sequence). V was pared by 3 bases and J by 5 bases, with 4 bases of the junction left unmatched. The study drew donors from healthy Caucasian individuals in Russia aged about 6 to 90. A J-beta primer mix and a sample-barcoded 5' primer were used in a second PCR of about 7 to 12 cycles. Every single cDNA molecule received a tag from a template-switch adaptor with 12 random nucleotides. TCRdb used MiXCR to reprocess the 5' RACE reads, holding one entry per CDR3 protein. The table includes roughly 1,500,000 distinct CDR3 sequences, roughly 30% detected once.

The sequence was collected from a woman younger than 45 in good health. The sequencing sample was made of blood. The chain uses TRBV7-9 and TRBJ2-5; 9 bases agree with TRBD2. The CDR3 DNA reads as TGTGCCAGCAGCTTGCGGGGGGGCTTCGAGACCCAGTACTTC. Residues: CASSLRGGFETQYF.